Included here is one T cell receptor beta chain sequence, with context. Its antigen is undetermined. All the people who gave samples were healthy bone marrow donors. These data belong to a study of cytomegalovirus exposure and HLA in healthy donors. Study context: Some 200 million T cells yielded 117 million unique TCR beta sequences in earlier analysis. Tens of millions of unique TCRs from HLA-typed donors made up an early data release.

The CDR3 loop spans 18 amino acids. Trimming took 3 bases from V and 7 from J; bases not matched to a gene: 11. Germline V gene data show CDR1 as LNHDA and CDR2 as SQIVND (reference sequence). In the PCR, 60 Vbeta and 13 Jbeta primers were used. TCRdb's copy holds only in-frame clones and misses some; the assay was immunoSEQ multiplex PCR. The sample comprises roughly 120,000 clones, roughly a tenth of which are singletons, and 2.5% to 3.5% rests with the top ten. Points from the study as a whole: It is likely that the observed cluster of highly shared sequence variants was a sequencing artifact.

The TCR originated in a man between 25 and 39 years old in good health and CMV-seronegative. The chain joins TRBV19 to TRBJ2-2; 13 nucleotides line up with TRBD2. Sequenced material: PBMCs. CDR3 in DNA: TGTGCCAGTAGTATCACCCAGGGACTAGCGGGATTTGGCGGGGAGCTGTTTTTT. Translating it yields CASSITQGLAGFGGELFF.